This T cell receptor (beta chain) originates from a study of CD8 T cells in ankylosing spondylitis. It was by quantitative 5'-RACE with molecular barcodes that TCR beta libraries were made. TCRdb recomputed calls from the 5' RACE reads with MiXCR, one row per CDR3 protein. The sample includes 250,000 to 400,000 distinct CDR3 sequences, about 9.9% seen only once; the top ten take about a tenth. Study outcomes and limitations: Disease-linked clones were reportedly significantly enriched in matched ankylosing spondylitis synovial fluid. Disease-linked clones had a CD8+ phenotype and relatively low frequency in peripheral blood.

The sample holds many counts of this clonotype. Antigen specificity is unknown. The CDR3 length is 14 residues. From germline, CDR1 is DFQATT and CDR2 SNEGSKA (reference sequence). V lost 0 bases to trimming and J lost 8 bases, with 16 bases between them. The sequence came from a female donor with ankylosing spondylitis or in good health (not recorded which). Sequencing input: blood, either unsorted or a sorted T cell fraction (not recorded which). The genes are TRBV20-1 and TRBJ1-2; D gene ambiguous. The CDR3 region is CSARDQYRNPGYTF. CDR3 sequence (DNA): TGCAGTGCTAGAGATCAGTACCGTAATCCCGGCTACACCTTC.